The 25 T cell receptor beta chains below were found in one sample sequenced in a study of cytomegalovirus exposure and HLA in healthy donors. The PCR was carried out with 60 Vbeta primers and 13 Jbeta primers. Sequenced by immunoSEQ multiplex PCR; TCRdb stores in-frame clones only, minus some. The repertoire table contains roughly 200,000 clones. Sequenced sample: PBMCs. These receptors were taken from a man under 40 in good health and CMV-seronegative.

V usage is TRBV6-5 and J usage is TRBJ1-4; 10 bases are a match to TRBD1. CDR1 MNHEY and CDR2 SVGAGI come from the germline V gene. This CDR3 contains 14 residues. The trim removed 7 bases at V and 7 bases at J, leaving 6 bases unmatched. The CDR3 loop reads CASTARDRGEKLFF. CDR3 in DNA: TGTGCCAGCACCGCTAGGGACAGGGGTGAAAAACTGTTTTTT.

The chain combines TRBV28 with TRBJ2-1; 7 bases line up with TRBD1. The trim removed 1 base at V and 6 bases at J, leaving 3 bases unmatched. Germline assignment: CDR1 MDHEN and CDR2 SYDVKM. The CDR3 contains 14 residues. CDR3 loop: CASSLYRGSNEQFF. DNA of the CDR3: TGTGCCAGCAGTTTATACAGGGGCTCCAATGAGCAGTTCTTC. The whole variable domain, remainder taken from reference TRBV28 and TRBJ2-1, is DVKVTQSSRYLVKRTGEKVFLECVQDMDHENMFWYRQDPGLGLRLIYFSYDVKMKEKGDIPEGYSVSREKKERFSLILESASTNQTSMYLCASSLYRGSNEQFFGPGTRLTVL.

V usage is TRBV19 and J usage is TRBJ1-5; 9 nucleotides line up with TRBD1. Trimming removed 9 bases from V and 6 bases from J; junction bases left unmatched: 15. Germline V gene data show CDR1 as LNHDA and CDR2 as SQIVND (reference sequence). The CDR3 runs 16 residues. CDR3 in DNA: TGTGCCAGCCTTTCACCGGGACAGGGCTATAGTCAGCCCCAGCATTTT. This sequence encodes CASLSPGQGYSQPQHF.

The V call is TRBV25-1, the J call TRBJ1-6, with D perhaps TRBD1 (5 bases). V lost 7 bases to trimming and J lost 16 bases, with 14 bases between them. The germline V gene has CDR1 MGHDK and CDR2 SYGVNS. CDR3 length: 11 residues. The CDR3 DNA is TGTGCCAGCAAGGACCCTCGGGGGCTCCACTTT. This sequence encodes CASKDPRGLHF.

CDR3 protein: CASSVGIYNEQFF. CDR3 DNA sequence: TGTGCCAGCAGCGTCGGGATCTACAATGAGCAGTTCTTC. The chain employs TRBV5-6 and TRBJ2-1, with D perhaps TRBD2 (5 bases). V was trimmed by 4 bases and J by 3 bases, leaving 8 bases between them. This CDR3 has 13 residues. Germline CDR1 SGHDT, CDR2 YYEEEE. The complete variable domain, with remaining parts taken from reference TRBV5-6 and TRBJ2-1, reads DAGVTQSPTHLIKTRGQQVTLRCSPKSGHDTVSWYQQALGQGPQFIFQYYEEEERQRGNFPDRFSGHQFPNYSSELNVNALLLGDSALYLCASSVGIYNEQFFGPGTRLTVL.

This chain joins TRBV7-2 and TRBJ1-1; D uncertain. V was shortened by 3 bases and J by 4 bases, with 15 bases between the two germline ends. Germline V gene lookup returns CDR1 SGHTA and CDR2 FQGNSA. There are 15 residues in the CDR3. DNA for the CDR3: TGTGCCAGCAGCTTCGCCCCACGGGGAGGCACTGAAGCTTTCTTT. This gives the protein CASSFAPRGGTEAFF.

The chain couples TRBV7-9 to TRBJ2-7; 7 bases map to TRBD2. V shed 3 bases, J shed 6 bases, and the junction held 2 bases outside the gene matches. From germline, CDR1 is SEHNR and CDR2 FQNEAQ (reference sequence). The CDR3 totals 12 residues. CDR3 in amino acids: CASSFWGGEQYF. CDR3 bases: TGTGCCAGCAGCTTCTGGGGGGGCGAGCAGTACTTC.

This chain connects TRBV6-1 to TRBJ2-5; 12 bases align to TRBD2. This CDR3 is 14 amino acids long. Germline V gene sequence: CDR1 MNHNS, CDR2 SASEGT. The ends lost 8 bases at V and 5 bases at J; junction bases unmatched: 6. The CDR3 sequence is CASDLAGGPETQYF. CDR3 DNA sequence: TGTGCCAGCGATCTAGCGGGAGGGCCCGAGACCCAGTACTTC.

The chain is built from TRBV6-1 and TRBJ1-5; D gene ambiguous. The length of the CDR3 is 15 residues. Trimming left V 5 bases short and J 1 base short, with 12 bases between. Germline-derived CDR1 and CDR2 are MNHNS and SASEGT. In DNA, the CDR3 is TGTGCCAGCAGTCGGGTTCCGTTGAGCAATCAGCCCCAGCATTTT. Protein product: CASSRVPLSNQPQHF.

V gene TRBV6-1 combines with J gene TRBJ2-7; possible D gene TRBD1, 6 bases. CDR3 length equals 15 residues. CDR1 is MNHNS, CDR2 SASEGT, per germline. V dropped 7 bases and J dropped 1 base, with 17 bases sitting between them. DNA for the CDR3: TGTGCCAGCATTAGCCAATTGACAGGATCCTACGAGCAGTACTTC. As protein: CASISQLTGSYEQYF.

For the CDR3, the DNA is TGTGCCTCAGTGGGGCCTCCGGGGGGTGAGCAGTTCTTC. Encoded protein: CASVGPPGGEQFF. The chain has TRBV5-3 and TRBJ2-1; 7 nucleotides align to TRBD2. TRBV5-3 is sorted into the ORF group, with uncertain function. With V trimmed by 10 bases and J by 9 bases, 13 bases remained unmatched. The CDR3 runs to 13 residues.

The rearrangement joins TRBV5-1 to TRBJ1-2; the match to TRBD1 covers 10 bases. This CDR3 is 14 amino acids long. Trimming at V came to 3 bases and at J to 7 bases, leaving 6 bases not matched to a gene. Germline CDR1 reads SGHRS; CDR2 reads YFSETQ. The CDR3 DNA reads as TGCGCCAGCAGCTACTCCGGGACAGGGGCTGGCTACACCTTC. Translated: CASSYSGTGAGYTF.

J is TRBJ1-4 and V is TRBV10-2; the match to TRBD1 covers 8 bases. The germline V gene encodes CDR1 WSHSY and CDR2 SAAADI. With V trimmed by 0 bases and J by 8 bases, 5 bases remained unmatched. CDR3 size: 15 residues. The CDR3 region has the DNA TGCGCCAGCAGTGAGTCCGGACAGGGCGGGGAAAAACTGTTTTTT. Translated, it gives CASSESGQGGEKLFF.

The chain combines TRBV5-1 with TRBJ2-1; TRBD2 agrees at 10 bases. Trimming took 4 bases from V and 2 from J; bases not matched to a gene: 12. CDR3 length equals 18 residues. The germline CDR1 and CDR2 sequences are SGHRS and YFSETQ. The CDR3 loop reads CASSPYSRSGRAYNEQFF. Here the CDR3 DNA reads TGCGCCAGCAGCCCCTATAGCAGAAGCGGGAGGGCCTACAATGAGCAGTTCTTC.

The rearrangement uses TRBV5-1 and TRBJ2-3; TRBD1 aligns across 10 bases. The germline V gene has CDR1 SGHRS and CDR2 YFSETQ. Trimming at V came to 3 bases and at J to 2 bases, leaving 15 bases not matched to a gene. CDR3 size: 19 residues. The CDR3 DNA is TGCGCCAGCAGCTCTGGACAGGGGGGAAGGGCGCCGGACACAGATACGCAGTATTTT. Translation gives CASSSGQGGRAPDTDTQYF. The whole variable domain, remainder taken from reference TRBV5-1 and TRBJ2-3, is KAGVTQTPRYLIKTRGQQVTLSCSPISGHRSVSWYQQTPGQGLQFLFEYFSETQRNKGNFPGRFSGRQFSNSRSEMNVSTLELGDSALYLCASSSGQGGRAPDTDTQYFGPGTRLTVL.

The gene calls are TRBV18 and TRBJ1-5; 7 bases are shared with TRBD1. CDR1 is KGHSH and CDR2 is LQKENI in the germline V gene. J gave up 2 bases and V 5 bases, and 6 bases lay outside the gene matches. The CDR3 has 15 amino acids. DNA for the CDR3: TGTGCCAGCTCAACGATTACAGGGGGCAATCAGCCCCAGCATTTT. Protein: CASSTITGGNQPQHF.

The chain is built from TRBV7-9 and TRBJ2-1, with a possible D match to TRBD2 (6 bases). The CDR3 extends over 14 amino acids. V dropped 4 bases and J dropped 5 bases, with 12 bases sitting between them. The V gene's germline CDR1 is SEHNR and CDR2 FQNEAQ (reference sequence). CDR3: CASSSGDWNNEQFF. DNA of the CDR3: TGTGCCAGCAGCTCTGGGGACTGGAACAATGAGCAGTTCTTC.

The chain uses TRBV7-9 and TRBJ1-2, with 12 bases matching TRBD1. J lost 6 bases, V lost 5 bases, and 7 bases had no gene match. The CDR3 has 15 residues. CDR1 SEHNR and CDR2 FQNEAQ come from the germline V gene (reference sequence). Written as DNA, the CDR3 is TGTGCCAGCAGCAGCCGGGACAGGGGGCGTCATGGCTACACCTTC. Protein sequence: CASSSRDRGRHGYTF. The entire variable domain, with the rest obtained from reference TRBV7-9 and TRBJ1-2, is as follows: DTGVSQNPRHKITKRGQNVTFRCDPISEHNRLYWYRQTLGQGPEFLTYFQNEAQLEKSRLLSDRFSAERPKGSFSTLEIQRTEQGDSAMYLCASSSRDRGRHGYTFGSGTRLTVV.

CDR3 protein: CAWSEGSGAGETQYF. The CDR3 DNA is TGTGCCTGGAGTGAAGGTAGCGGGGCGGGGGAGACCCAGTACTTC. J is TRBJ2-5 and V is TRBV30, with 8 nucleotides matching TRBD2. J was trimmed by 5 bases and V by 1 base; bases with no gene match: 9. The length of the CDR3 is 15 residues. Per germline, CDR1 GTSNPN and CDR2 SVGIG (reference sequence).

The V call is TRBV6-4, the J call TRBJ2-2; 9 bases align to TRBD1. Germline CDR1 reads MRHNA; CDR2 reads SNTAGT. The CDR3 consists of 16 residues. V lost 5 bases and J lost 1; bases outside the gene matches: 5. The CDR3 protein is CASSQQGAGNTGELFF. The CDR3, as DNA: TGTGCCAGCAGTCAACAGGGGGCAGGGAACACCGGGGAGCTGTTTTTT.

This sequence joins TRBV5-4 and TRBJ1-2; 10 nucleotides agree with TRBD1. J lost 4 bases, V lost 2 bases, and 5 bases had no gene match. The CDR3 is 15 residues long. The germline V gene has CDR1 SGHNT and CDR2 YYREEE (reference sequence). The DNA of the CDR3 is TGTGCCAGCAGCTTAGGGACAGGGGACGGCTATGGCTACACCTTC. It is translated as CASSLGTGDGYGYTF.

J is TRBJ1-2 and V is TRBV6-5; 7 positions agree with TRBD1. V dropped 0 bases and J dropped 8; count of bases not matched to a gene: 9. Germline V gene data show CDR1 as MNHEY and CDR2 as SVGAGI. The CDR3 sequence is 15 residues long. The CDR3, as DNA: TGTGCCAGCAGTTACTCGACAGGGCCACAAGTAGGCTACACCTTC. This encodes CASSYSTGPQVGYTF.

The chain combines TRBV9 with TRBJ2-1, with D perhaps TRBD2 (5 bases). CDR1 and CDR2 from the germline V gene are SGDLS and YYNGEE. The CDR3 runs to 15 residues. V lost 2 bases, J lost 0 bases, and 9 bases lay in between. CDR3 DNA sequence: TGTGCCAGCAGCGTGAGCGGAAGCTCCTACAATGAGCAGTTCTTC. Translation gives CASSVSGSSYNEQFF.

The rearrangement links TRBV6-5 to TRBJ2-1; TRBD2 matches at 15 bases. The CDR3 covers 15 residues. V was clipped by 6 bases and J by 6 bases; unmatched bases: 3. Germline V gene sequence: CDR1 MNHEY, CDR2 SVGAGI. As DNA, the CDR3 is TGTGCCAGCAGCCGGACTAGCGGGGGGGTCAATGAGCAGTTCTTC. It yields the protein CASSRTSGGVNEQFF.

This sequence joins TRBV16 and TRBJ2-1; possibly TRBD1 for D (5 bases). Deletions cut 3 bases from V and 9 bases from J, with 12 bases between. This CDR3 region has 13 residues. Germline CDR1 and CDR2: KGHSY and FQNENV. CDR3: CASSQIQGGEQFF. CDR3 bases: TGTGCCAGCAGCCAGATTCAGGGCGGTGAGCAGTTCTTC.